Listed here are 6 T cell receptor beta chains from one sample, sequenced in a study of cytomegalovirus exposure and HLA in healthy donors. PCR employed 60 Vbeta and 13 Jbeta primers. Only in-frame clones appear in the TCRdb table, and some are missing; sequencing was by immunoSEQ multiplex PCR. The table shows some 180,000 clones, with 80% occurring only once. The sequenced sample consisted of PBMCs. The receptors shown here come from a male donor in good health and CMV-seronegative.

This sequence joins TRBV10-1 and TRBJ1-1; TRBD1 agrees at 7 bases. Germline V gene data show CDR1 as WNHNN and CDR2 as SYGVQD (reference sequence). V lost 2 bases and J lost 2; bases outside the gene matches: 2. The CDR3 is 14 amino acids. The CDR3, as DNA: TGCGCCAGCAGTGAGACAGGGGCTAACACTGAAGCTTTCTTT. Its protein is CASSETGANTEAFF.

This chain connects TRBV27 to TRBJ1-3; D is ambiguous. Germline V gene sequence: CDR1 MNHEY, CDR2 SMNVEV (reference sequence). This CDR3 region has 15 residues. V was pared by 6 bases and J by 2 bases, with 14 bases between. The CDR3 coding sequence is TGTGCCAGCAGCCCCACTAGGGAAGCTGGAAACACCATATATTTT. Amino acids: CASSPTREAGNTIYF.

Worth noting for this clone: Other DNA sequences in this specimen translate into the identical CDR3. V usage is TRBV7-9 and J usage is TRBJ2-7; possibly TRBD2 for D (5 bases). CDR1 is SEHNR and CDR2 is FQNEAQ in the germline V gene (reference sequence). V was shortened by 2 bases and J by 0 bases, with 8 bases between the two germline ends. The CDR3 runs 14 residues. The CDR3 region has the DNA TGTGCCAGCAGCTTATCTGGGAGCTCCTACGAGCAGTACTTC. It yields the protein CASSLSGSSYEQYF.

This rearrangement joins TRBV25-1 to TRBJ1-2; D not resolved. With 5 bases removed from V and 7 bases from J, the gap between germline ends came to 14 bases. The germline V gene has CDR1 MGHDK and CDR2 SYGVNS. CDR3 length: 13 amino acids. The CDR3: CASSPPGVFGYTF. CDR3 in DNA: TGTGCCAGCAGTCCTCCCGGGGTATTTGGCTACACCTTC.

On this clone itself: This likely comes from a read error, as the CDR3 has no conserved phenylalanine or tryptophan at its end. CDR3 coding DNA: TGTGCCAGCATTGGAGGGGGCACTGAAGCTTTCCTT. The encoded protein is CASIGGGTEAFL. The V gene is TRBV6-1, the J gene TRBJ1-1; tentative D call: TRBD1 (6 bases). This CDR3 comprises 12 residues. V was pared by 7 bases and J by 4 bases, with 10 bases between. Per the germline V gene, CDR1 is MNHNS and CDR2 is SASEGT.

Notes on this clone: One end of the junction varies from germline; a read error may be responsible. The chain couples TRBV4-1 to TRBJ1-2; D unclear. From germline, CDR1 is MGHRA and CDR2 YSYEKL. There are 15 residues in the CDR3. The CDR3 sequence is CASSREQARNYGHTF. The DNA of the CDR3 is TGCGCCAGCAGCCGAGAACAAGCGAGAAACTATGGCCACACCTTC.